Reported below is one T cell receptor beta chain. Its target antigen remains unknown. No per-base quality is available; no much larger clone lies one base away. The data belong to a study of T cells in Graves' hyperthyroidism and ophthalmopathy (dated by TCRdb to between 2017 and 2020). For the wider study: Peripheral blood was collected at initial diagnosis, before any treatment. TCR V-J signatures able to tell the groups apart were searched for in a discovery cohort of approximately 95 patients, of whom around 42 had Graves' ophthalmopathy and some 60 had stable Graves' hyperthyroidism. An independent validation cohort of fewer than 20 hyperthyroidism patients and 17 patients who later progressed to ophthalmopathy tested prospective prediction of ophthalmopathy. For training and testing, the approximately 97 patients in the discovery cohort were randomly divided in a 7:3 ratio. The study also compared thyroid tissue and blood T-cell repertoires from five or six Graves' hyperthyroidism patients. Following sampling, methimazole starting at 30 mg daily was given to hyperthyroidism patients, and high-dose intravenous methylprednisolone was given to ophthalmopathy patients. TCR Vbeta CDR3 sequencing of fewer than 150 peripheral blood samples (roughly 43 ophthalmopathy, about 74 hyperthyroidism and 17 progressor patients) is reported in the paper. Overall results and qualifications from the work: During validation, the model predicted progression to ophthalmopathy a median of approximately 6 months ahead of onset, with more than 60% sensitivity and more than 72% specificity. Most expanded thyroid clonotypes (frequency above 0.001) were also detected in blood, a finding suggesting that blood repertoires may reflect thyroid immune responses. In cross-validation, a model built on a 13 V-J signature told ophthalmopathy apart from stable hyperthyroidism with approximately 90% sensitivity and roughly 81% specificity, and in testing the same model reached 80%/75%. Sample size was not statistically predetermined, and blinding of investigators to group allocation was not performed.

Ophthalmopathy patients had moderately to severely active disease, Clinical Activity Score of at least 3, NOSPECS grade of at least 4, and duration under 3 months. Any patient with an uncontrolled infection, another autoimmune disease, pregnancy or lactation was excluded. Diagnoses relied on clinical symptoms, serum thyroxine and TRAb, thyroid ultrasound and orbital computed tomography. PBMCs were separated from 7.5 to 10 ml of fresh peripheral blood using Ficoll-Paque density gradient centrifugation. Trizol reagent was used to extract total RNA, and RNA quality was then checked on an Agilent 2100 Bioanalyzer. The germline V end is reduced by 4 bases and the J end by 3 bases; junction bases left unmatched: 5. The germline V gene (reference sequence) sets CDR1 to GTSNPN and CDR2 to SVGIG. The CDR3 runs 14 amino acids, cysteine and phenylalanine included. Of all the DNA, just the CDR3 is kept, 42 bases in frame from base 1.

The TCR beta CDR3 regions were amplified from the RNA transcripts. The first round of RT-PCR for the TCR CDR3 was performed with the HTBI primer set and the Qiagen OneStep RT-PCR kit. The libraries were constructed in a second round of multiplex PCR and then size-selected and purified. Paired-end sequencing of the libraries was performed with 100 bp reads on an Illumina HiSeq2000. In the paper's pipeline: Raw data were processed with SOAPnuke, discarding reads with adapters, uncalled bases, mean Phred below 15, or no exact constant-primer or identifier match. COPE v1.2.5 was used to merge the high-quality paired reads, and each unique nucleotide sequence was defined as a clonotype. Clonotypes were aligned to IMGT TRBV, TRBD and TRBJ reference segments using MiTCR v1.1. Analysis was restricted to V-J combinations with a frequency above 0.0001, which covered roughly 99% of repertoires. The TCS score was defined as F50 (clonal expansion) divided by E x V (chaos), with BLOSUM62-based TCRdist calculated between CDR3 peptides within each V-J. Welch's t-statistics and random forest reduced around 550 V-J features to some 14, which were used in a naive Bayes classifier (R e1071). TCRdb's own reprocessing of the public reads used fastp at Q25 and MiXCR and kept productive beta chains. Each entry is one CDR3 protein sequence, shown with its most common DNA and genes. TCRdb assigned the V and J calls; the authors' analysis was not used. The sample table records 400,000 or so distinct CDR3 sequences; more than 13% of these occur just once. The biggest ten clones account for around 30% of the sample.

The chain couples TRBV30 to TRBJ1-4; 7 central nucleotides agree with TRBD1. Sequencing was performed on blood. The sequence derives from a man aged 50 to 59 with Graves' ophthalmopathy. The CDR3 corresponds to CAWNVGGSNEKLFF. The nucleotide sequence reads TGTGCCTGGAATGTAGGGGGCTCTAATGAAAAACTGTTTTTT.